The rows below give T cell receptor beta chains drawn from one sample of a study of PD-1 blockade in classical Hodgkin lymphoma. Sequencing was performed with immunoSEQ multiplex PCR; in TCRdb, only in-frame clones are kept and a portion is missing. Of 25,000 to 35,000 clones in the sample, approximately 65% were seen once. Sequencing was performed on peripheral blood mononuclear cells (PBMCs), taken before the fourth cycle of nivolumab. Source of these receptors: a human donor with classical Hodgkin lymphoma. The CDR3 runs from the conserved cysteine through the conserved F or W. The order of the fields is CDR3 protein, CDR3 DNA, V gene, clone size, D gene, J gene. D genes are given only for firm matches. Expanded clones get a size class; other rows say once, few or many, or leave the size out.

cdr3_aa: CASSQDRGLISDYNEQFF; cdr3_nt: TGTGCCAGCAGCCAAGATCGAGGGTTGATCTCAGATTACAATGAGCAGTTCTTC; v_call: TRBV4-2; clone_size: .; d_call: .; j_call: TRBJ2-1
cdr3_aa: CASSLLLGQGYNEQFF; cdr3_nt: TGTGCCAGCAGCTTATTGTTGGGACAGGGTTACAATGAGCAGTTCTTC; v_call: TRBV11-2; clone_size: few; d_call: TRBD1; j_call: TRBJ2-1
cdr3_aa: CASILTGGFAEAFF; cdr3_nt: TGTGCCAGTATCTTGACAGGGGGTTTCGCTGAAGCTTTCTTT; v_call: TRBV19; clone_size: .; d_call: TRBD1; j_call: TRBJ1-1
cdr3_aa: CASSQDWYTSGNTIYF; cdr3_nt: TGCGCCAGCAGCCAAGATTGGTACACCTCTGGAAACACCATATATTTT; v_call: TRBV4-3; clone_size: .; d_call: .; j_call: TRBJ1-3
cdr3_aa: CASSLGGREGSYEQYF; cdr3_nt: TGTGCCAGCAGCTTAGGGGGGAGAGAGGGATCCTACGAGCAGTACTTC; v_call: TRBV5-4; clone_size: .; d_call: .; j_call: TRBJ2-7
cdr3_aa: CASSLTGGLWSGPDTQYF; cdr3_nt: TGTGCCAGCAGCTTAACAGGGGGCCTCTGGTCAGGACCAGATACGCAGTATTTT; v_call: TRBV5-6; clone_size: .; d_call: TRBD1; j_call: TRBJ2-3
cdr3_aa: CASSLGRMADTQYF; cdr3_nt: TGTGCCAGCAGTTTAGGCCGCATGGCAGATACGCAGTATTTT; v_call: TRBV27; clone_size: once; d_call: .; j_call: TRBJ2-3
cdr3_aa: CASSRGLAGGMGEQYF; cdr3_nt: TGTGCCAGCAGTCGGGGACTAGCGGGGGGTATGGGGGAGCAGTACTTC; v_call: TRBV6-6; clone_size: .; d_call: TRBD2; j_call: TRBJ2-7
cdr3_aa: CASSESTRGYTF; cdr3_nt: TGTGCCAGCAGTGAGTCGACTCGTGGCTACACCTTC; v_call: TRBV6-1; clone_size: .; d_call: .; j_call: TRBJ1-2
cdr3_aa: CASNVPIAGVDNEQFF; cdr3_nt: TGTGCCAGCAACGTCCCGATTGCGGGAGTAGACAATGAGCAGTTCTTC; v_call: TRBV28; clone_size: .; d_call: TRBD2; j_call: TRBJ2-1
cdr3_aa: CASSQEHTMNTEAFF; cdr3_nt: TGCGCCAGCAGCCAAGAACACACAATGAACACTGAAGCTTTCTTT; v_call: TRBV4-1; clone_size: .; d_call: .; j_call: TRBJ1-1
cdr3_aa: CASSLGPGTGLGYTF; cdr3_nt: TGTGCCAGCAGCTTAGGCCCCGGGACAGGGCTTGGCTACACCTTC; v_call: TRBV7-8; clone_size: few; d_call: TRBD1; j_call: TRBJ1-2
cdr3_aa: CASIEYSGSETEAFF; cdr3_nt: TGTGCCAGCATCGAGTACTCAGGATCAGAAACTGAAGCTTTCTTT; v_call: TRBV7-6; clone_size: .; d_call: .; j_call: TRBJ1-1
cdr3_aa: CASSEGDLSPLHF; cdr3_nt: TGTGCCAGCAGTGAAGGGGACCTCTCACCCCTCCACTTT; v_call: TRBV25-1; clone_size: .; d_call: .; j_call: TRBJ1-6
cdr3_aa: CASSPDLAQETQYF; cdr3_nt: TGTGCCAGCAGCCCGGACCTTGCCCAAGAGACCCAGTACTTC; v_call: TRBV7-9; clone_size: .; d_call: .; j_call: TRBJ2-5
cdr3_aa: CASSLLDGSSYEQYF; cdr3_nt: TGTGCCAGCAGTTTATTAGACGGTAGCTCCTACGAGCAGTACTTC; v_call: TRBV27; clone_size: .; d_call: .; j_call: TRBJ2-7
cdr3_aa: CASSQGSGGTYEQYF; cdr3_nt: TGCGCCAGCAGCCAAGGGAGCGGGGGCACCTACGAGCAGTACTTC; v_call: TRBV4-1; clone_size: .; d_call: TRBD2; j_call: TRBJ2-7